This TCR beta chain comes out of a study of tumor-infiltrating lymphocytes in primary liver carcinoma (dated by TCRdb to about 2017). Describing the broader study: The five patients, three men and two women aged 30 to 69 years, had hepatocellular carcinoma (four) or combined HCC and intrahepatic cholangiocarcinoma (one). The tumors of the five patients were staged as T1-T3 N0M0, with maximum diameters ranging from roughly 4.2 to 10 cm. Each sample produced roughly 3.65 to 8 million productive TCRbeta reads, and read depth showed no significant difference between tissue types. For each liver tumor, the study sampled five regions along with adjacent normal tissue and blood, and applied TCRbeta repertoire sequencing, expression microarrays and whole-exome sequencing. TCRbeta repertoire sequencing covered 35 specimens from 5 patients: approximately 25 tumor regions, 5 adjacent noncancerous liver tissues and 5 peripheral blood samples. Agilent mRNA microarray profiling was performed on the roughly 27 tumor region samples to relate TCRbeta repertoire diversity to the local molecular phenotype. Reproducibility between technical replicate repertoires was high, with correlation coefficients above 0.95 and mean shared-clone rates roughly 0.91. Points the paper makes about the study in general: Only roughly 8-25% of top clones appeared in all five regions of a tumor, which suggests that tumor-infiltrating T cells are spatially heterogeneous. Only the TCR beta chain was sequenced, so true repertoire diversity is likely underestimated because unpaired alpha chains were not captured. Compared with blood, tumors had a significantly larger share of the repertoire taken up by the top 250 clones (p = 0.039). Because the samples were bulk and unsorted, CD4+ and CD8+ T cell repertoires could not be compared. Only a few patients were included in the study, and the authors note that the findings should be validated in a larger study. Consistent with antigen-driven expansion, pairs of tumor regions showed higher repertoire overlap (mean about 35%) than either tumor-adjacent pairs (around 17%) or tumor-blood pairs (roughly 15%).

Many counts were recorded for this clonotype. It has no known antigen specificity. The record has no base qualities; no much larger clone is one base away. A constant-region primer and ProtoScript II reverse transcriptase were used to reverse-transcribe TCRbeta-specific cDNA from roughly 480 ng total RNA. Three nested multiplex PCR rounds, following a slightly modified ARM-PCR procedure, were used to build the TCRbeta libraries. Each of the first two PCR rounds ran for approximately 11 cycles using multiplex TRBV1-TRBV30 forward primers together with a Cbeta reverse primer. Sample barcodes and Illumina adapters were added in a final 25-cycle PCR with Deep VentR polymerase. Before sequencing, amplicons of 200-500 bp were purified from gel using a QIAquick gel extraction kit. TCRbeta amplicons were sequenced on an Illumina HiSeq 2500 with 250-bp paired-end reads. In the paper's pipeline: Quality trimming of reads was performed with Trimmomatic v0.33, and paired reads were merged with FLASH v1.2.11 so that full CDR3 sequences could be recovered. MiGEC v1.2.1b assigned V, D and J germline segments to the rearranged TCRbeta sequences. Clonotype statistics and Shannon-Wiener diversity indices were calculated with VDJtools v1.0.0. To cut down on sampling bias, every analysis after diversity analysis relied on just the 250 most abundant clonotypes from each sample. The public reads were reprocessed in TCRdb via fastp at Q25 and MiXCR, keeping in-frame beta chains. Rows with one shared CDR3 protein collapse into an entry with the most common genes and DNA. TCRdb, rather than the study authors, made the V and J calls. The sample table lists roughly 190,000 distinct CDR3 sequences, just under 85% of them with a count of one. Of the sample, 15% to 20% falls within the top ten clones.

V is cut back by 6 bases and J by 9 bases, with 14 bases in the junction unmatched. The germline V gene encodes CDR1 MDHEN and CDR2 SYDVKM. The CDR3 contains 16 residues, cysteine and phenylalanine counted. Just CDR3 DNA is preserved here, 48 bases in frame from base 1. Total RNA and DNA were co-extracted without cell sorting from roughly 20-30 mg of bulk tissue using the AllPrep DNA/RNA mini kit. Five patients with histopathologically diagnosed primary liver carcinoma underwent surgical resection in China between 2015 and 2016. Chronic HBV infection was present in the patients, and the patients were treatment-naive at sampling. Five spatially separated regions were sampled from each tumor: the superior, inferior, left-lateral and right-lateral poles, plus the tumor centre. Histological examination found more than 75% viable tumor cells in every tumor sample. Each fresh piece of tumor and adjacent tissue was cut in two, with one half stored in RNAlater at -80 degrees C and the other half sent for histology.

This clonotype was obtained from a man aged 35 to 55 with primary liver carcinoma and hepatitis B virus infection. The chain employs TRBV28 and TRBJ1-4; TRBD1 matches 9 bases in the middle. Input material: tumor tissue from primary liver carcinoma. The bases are TGTGCCAGCAGACATTCTGCCGGGACAGGGTATAAAAAACTGTTTTTT. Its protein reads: CASRHSAGTGYKKLFF.